This T cell receptor (beta chain) was identified during a study of tumor-infiltrating lymphocytes in primary liver carcinoma. Study-wide results and caveats: Tumors reached a significantly greater top-250-clone fraction than blood did (p = 0.039). Among the pair types, tumor region pairs showed more overlap than tumor-adjacent and tumor-blood pairs.

Starting material for RNA and DNA co-extraction consisted of roughly 19-31 mg of unsorted bulk tissue. Points on this clonotype: Antigen specificity is unknown.

TCR beta cDNA was reverse-transcribed from 500 ng of total RNA. The reaction used a constant-region primer and ProtoScript II reverse transcriptase. Three nested multiplex PCR rounds, a slightly modified ARM-PCR method, built the TCR beta libraries. TCRdb re-called the multiplex PCR reads through MiXCR, storing one row per CDR3 protein. Counted here are roughly 80,000 distinct CDR3 sequences, roughly two thirds occurring once; the ten biggest clones make up roughly 25%. The clonotype originates from a man aged 35 to 55 with primary liver carcinoma and hepatitis B virus infection. Sequencing was performed on tumor-adjacent normal liver tissue.

For the CDR3, the DNA is TGTGCCAGCAGCTTGGATAGGGGTTTCTATGGCTACACCTTC. It yields the protein CASSLDRGFYGYTF. The chain has TRBV5-4 and TRBJ1-2; D possibly corresponds to TRBD1 (5 bases). Trimming left V 0 bases short and J 4 bases short, with 10 bases between. This CDR3 region has 14 residues. In germline, CDR1 is SGHNT, CDR2 YYREEE (reference sequence).